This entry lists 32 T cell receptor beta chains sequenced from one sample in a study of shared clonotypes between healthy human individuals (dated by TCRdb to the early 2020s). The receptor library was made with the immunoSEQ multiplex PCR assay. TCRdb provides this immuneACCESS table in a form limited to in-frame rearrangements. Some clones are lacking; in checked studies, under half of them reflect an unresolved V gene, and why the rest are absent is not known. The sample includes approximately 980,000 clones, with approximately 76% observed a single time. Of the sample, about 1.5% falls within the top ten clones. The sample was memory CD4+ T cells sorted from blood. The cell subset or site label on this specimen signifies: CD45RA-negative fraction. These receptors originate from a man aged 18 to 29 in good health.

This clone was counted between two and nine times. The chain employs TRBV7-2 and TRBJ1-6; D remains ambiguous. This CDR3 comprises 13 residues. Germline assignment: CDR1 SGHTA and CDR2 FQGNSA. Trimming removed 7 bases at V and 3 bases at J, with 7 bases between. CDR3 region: CASTPGYNSPLHF. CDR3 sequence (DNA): TGTGCCAGCACCCCGGGCTATAATTCACCCCTCCACTTT.

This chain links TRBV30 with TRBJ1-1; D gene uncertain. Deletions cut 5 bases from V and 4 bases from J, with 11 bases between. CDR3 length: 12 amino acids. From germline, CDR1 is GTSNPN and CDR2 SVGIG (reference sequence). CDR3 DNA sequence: TGTGCCTGGGACCACAAGGTCACTGAAGCTTTCTTT. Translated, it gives CAWDHKVTEAFF.

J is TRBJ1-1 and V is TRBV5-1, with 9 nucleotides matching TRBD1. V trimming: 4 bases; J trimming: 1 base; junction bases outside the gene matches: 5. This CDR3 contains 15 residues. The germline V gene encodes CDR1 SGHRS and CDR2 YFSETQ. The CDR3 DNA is TGCGCCAGCAGCAAACAGGGGGCTGGGAACACTGAAGCTTTCTTT. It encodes CASSKQGAGNTEAFF.

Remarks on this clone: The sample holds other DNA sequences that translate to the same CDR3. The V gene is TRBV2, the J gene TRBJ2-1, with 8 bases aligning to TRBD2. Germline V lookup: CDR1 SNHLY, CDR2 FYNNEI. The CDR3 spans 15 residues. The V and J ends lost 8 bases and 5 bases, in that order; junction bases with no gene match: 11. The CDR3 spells CASGTTGGPNNEQFF. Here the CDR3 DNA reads TGTGCCAGCGGGACGACGGGGGGGCCAAACAATGAGCAGTTCTTC.

CDR3 nucleotide sequence: TGTGCCAGCAGCCCACAGGGTCGTGGTTACGAGCAGTACTTC. The encoded protein is CASSPQGRGYEQYF. The J gene is TRBJ2-7, the V gene TRBV5-4; the D gene is possibly TRBD1 (6 bases). Germline values: CDR1 SGHNT, CDR2 YYREEE (reference sequence). Deletions cut 4 bases from V and 4 bases from J, with 15 bases between. CDR3 length: 14 amino acids. The variable domain in full, completed from reference TRBV5-4 and TRBJ2-7, reads ETGVTQSPTHLIKTRGQQVTLRCSSQSGHNTVSWYQQALGQGPQFIFQYYREEENGRGNFPPRFSGLQFPNYSSELNVNALELDDSALYLCASSPQGRGYEQYFGPGTRLTVT.

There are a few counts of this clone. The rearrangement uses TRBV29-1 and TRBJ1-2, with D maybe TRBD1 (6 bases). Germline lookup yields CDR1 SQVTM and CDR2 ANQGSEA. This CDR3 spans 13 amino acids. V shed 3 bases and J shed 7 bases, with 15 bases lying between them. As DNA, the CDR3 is TGCAGCGTTGATGGACAGTCCGGGGGTGGCTACACCTTC. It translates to CSVDGQSGGGYTF.

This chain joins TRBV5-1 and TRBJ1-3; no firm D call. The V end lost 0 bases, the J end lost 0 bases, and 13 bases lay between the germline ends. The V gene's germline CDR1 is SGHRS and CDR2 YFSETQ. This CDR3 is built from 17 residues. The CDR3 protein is CASSLGGTASSGNTIYF. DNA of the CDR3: TGCGCCAGCAGCTTGGGGGGAACGGCTAGCTCTGGAAACACCATATATTTT.

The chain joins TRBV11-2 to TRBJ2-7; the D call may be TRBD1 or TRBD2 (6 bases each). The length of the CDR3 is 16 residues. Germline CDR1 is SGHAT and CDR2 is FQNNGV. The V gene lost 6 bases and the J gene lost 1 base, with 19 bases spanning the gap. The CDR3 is CASRPDSGAFSYEQYF. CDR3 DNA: TGTGCCAGCAGACCCGACTCGGGGGCGTTTTCCTACGAGCAGTACTTC.

The CDR3 spells CASSLLGGRGPPSSNYGYTF. CDR3 nucleotides: TGTGCCAGCAGCCTGCTTGGGGGGAGGGGTCCTCCTTCTTCTAACTATGGCTACACCTTC. The chain joins TRBV2 to TRBJ1-2; perhaps TRBD1 as D (5 bases). The germline V and J ends were trimmed by 6 bases and 0 bases, with 29 bases remaining between them. CDR3 length equals 20 residues. Germline CDR1 SNHLY, CDR2 FYNNEI.

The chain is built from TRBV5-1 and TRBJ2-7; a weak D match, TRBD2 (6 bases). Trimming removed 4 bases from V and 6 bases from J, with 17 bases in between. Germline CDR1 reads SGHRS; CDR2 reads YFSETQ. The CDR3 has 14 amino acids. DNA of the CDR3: TGCGCCAGCAGCCTGGAACTAGCTGGCGGCGAGCAGTACTTC. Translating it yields CASSLELAGGEQYF.

The CDR3 DNA follows: TGCGCCAGCAGCCAAGTGAACCCGCTAACAGATACGCAGTATTTT. Translated, it gives CASSQVNPLTDTQYF. The chain employs TRBV4-1 and TRBJ2-3, with D unresolved. V shed 1 base and J shed 3 bases, with 11 bases lying between them. CDR1 and CDR2 (germline): MGHRA, YSYEKL. The CDR3 totals 15 residues.

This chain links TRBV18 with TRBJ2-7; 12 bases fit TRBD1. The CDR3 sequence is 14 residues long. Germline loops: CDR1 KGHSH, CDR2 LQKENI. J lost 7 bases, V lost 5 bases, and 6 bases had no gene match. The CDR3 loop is CASSRGQGAREQYF. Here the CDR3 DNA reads TGTGCCAGCTCAAGGGGACAGGGGGCTCGTGAGCAGTACTTC.

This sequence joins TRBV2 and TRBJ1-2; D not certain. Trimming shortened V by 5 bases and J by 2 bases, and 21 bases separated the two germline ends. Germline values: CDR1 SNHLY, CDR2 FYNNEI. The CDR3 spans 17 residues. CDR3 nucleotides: TGTGCCAGCAGTTCCGGACCGAACCAAGGAAAAAACTATGGCTACACCTTC. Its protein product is CASSSGPNQGKNYGYTF. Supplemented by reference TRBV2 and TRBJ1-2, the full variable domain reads EPEVTQTPSHQVTQMGQEVILRCVPISNHLYFYWYRQILGQKVEFLVSFYNNEISEKSEIFDDQFSVERPDGSNFTLKIRSTKLEDSAMYFCASSSGPNQGKNYGYTFGSGTRLTVV.

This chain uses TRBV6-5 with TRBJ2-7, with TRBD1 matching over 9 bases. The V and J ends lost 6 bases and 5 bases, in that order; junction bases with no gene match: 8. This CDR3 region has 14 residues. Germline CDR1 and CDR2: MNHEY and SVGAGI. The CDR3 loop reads CASSRTGAVNEQYF. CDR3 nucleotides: TGTGCCAGCAGCCGGACAGGGGCTGTGAACGAGCAGTACTTC.

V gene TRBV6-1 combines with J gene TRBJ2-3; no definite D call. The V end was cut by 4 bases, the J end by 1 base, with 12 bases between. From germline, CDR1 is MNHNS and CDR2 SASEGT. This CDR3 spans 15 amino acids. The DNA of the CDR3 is TGTGCCAGCAGTGGTGGGTCCGCCCGCACAGATACGCAGTATTTT. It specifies CASSGGSARTDTQYF.

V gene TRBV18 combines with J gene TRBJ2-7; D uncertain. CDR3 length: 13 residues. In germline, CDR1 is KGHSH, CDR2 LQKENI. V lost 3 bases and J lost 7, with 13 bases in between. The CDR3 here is CASSPTRLWEQYF. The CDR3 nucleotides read TGTGCCAGCTCACCGACCAGGCTTTGGGAGCAGTACTTC. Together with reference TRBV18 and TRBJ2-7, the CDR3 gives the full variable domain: NAGVMQNPRHLVRRRGQEARLRCSPMKGHSHVYWYRQLPEEGLKFMVYLQKENIIDESGMPKERFSAEFPKEGPSILRIQQVVRGDSAAYFCASSPTRLWEQYFGPGTRLTVT.

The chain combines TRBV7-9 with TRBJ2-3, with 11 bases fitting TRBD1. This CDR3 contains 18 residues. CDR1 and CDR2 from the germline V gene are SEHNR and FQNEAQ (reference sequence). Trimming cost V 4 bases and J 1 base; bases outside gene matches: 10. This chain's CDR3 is CASSSGTGGFGGTDTQYF. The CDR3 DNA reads TGTGCCAGCAGCTCCGGGACAGGGGGTTTTGGCGGCACAGATACGCAGTATTTT.

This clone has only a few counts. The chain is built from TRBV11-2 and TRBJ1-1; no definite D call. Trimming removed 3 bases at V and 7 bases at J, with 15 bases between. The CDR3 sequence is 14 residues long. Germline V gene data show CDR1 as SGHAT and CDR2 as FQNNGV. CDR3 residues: CASSFYGGSGEAFF. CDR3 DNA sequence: TGTGCCAGCAGCTTTTATGGCGGCTCGGGTGAAGCTTTCTTT.

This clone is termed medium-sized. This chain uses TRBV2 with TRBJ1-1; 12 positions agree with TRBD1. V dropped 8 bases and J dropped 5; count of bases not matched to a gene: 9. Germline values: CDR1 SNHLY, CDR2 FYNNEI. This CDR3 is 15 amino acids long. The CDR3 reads CASRKGQGAQTEAFF. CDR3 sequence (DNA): TGTGCCAGCCGGAAGGGACAGGGGGCGCAAACTGAAGCTTTCTTT. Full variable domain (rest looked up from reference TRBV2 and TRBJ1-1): EPEVTQTPSHQVTQMGQEVILRCVPISNHLYFYWYRQILGQKVEFLVSFYNNEISEKSEIFDDQFSVERPDGSNFTLKIRSTKLEDSAMYFCASRKGQGAQTEAFFGQGTRLTVV.

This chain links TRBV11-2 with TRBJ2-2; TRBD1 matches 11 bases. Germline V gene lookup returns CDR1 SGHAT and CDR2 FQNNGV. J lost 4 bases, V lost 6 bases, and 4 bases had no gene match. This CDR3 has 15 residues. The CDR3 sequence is CASRTGQGGTGELFF. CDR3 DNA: TGTGCCAGCAGAACGGGACAGGGGGGCACCGGGGAGCTGTTTTTT. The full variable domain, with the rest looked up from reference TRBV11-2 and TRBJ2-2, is EAGVAQSPRYKIIEKRQSVAFWCNPISGHATLYWYQQILGQGPKLLIQFQNNGVVDDSQLPKDRFSAERLKGVDSTLKIQPAKLEDSAVYLCASRTGQGGTGELFFGEGSRLTVL.

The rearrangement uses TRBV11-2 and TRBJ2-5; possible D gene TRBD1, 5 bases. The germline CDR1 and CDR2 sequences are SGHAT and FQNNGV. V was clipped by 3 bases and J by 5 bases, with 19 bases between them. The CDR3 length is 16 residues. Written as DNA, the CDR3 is TGTGCCAGCAGCTTGGGGCACGCGTTAGGCAGGGAGACCCAGTACTTC. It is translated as CASSLGHALGRETQYF.

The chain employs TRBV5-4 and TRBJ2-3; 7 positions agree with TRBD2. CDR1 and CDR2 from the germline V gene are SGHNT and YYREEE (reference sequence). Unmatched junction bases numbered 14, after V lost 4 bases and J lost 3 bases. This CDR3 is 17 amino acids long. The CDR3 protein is CASSPLGVGGRTDTQYF. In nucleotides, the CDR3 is TGTGCCAGCAGCCCCCTAGGGGTGGGAGGGAGAACAGATACGCAGTATTTT.

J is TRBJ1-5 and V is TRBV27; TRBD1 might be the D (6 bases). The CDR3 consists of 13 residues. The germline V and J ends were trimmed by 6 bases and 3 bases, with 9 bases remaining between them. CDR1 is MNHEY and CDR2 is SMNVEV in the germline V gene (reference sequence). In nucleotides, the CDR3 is TGTGCCAGCAGGGACAGCTACAATCAGCCCCAGCATTTT. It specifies CASRDSYNQPQHF.

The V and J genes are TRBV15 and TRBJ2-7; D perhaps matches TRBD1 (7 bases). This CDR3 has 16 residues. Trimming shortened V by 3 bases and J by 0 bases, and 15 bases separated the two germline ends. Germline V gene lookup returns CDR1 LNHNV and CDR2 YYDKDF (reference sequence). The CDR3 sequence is CATSRGGQLGSYEQYF. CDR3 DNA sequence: TGTGCCACCAGCAGGGGGGGACAGCTAGGCTCCTACGAGCAGTACTTC.

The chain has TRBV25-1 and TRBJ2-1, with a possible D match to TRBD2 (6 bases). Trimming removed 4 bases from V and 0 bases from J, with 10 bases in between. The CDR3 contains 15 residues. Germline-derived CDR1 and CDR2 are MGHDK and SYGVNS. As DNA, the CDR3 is TGTGCCAGCAGTGTAAAAGCGGGCTCCTACAATGAGCAGTTCTTC. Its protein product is CASSVKAGSYNEQFF.

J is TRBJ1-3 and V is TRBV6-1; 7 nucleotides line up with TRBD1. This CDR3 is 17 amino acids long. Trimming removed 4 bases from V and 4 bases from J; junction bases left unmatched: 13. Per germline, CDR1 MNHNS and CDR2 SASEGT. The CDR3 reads CASSVSQGGRIGNTIYF. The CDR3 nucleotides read TGTGCCAGCAGTGTTTCTCAGGGGGGTCGAATCGGAAACACCATATATTTT.

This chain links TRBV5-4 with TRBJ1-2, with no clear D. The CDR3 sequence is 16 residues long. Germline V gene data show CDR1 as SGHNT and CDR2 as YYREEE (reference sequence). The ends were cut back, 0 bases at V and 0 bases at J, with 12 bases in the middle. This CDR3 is CASSLGALQANYGYTF. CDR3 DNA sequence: TGTGCCAGCAGCTTGGGTGCGCTTCAAGCTAACTATGGCTACACCTTC. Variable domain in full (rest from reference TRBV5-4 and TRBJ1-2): ETGVTQSPTHLIKTRGQQVTLRCSSQSGHNTVSWYQQALGQGPQFIFQYYREEENGRGNFPPRFSGLQFPNYSSELNVNALELDDSALYLCASSLGALQANYGYTFGSGTRLTVV.

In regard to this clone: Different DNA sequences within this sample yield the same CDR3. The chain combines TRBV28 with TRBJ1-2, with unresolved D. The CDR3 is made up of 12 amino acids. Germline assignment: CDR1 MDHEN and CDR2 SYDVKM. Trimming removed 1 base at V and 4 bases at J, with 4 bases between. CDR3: CASSLSSYGYTF. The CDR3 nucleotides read TGTGCCAGCAGTTTATCGAGCTATGGCTACACCTTC.

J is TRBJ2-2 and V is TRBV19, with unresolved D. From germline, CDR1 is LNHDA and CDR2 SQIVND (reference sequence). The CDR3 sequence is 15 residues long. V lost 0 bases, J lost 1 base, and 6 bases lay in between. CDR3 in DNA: TGTGCCAGTAGTATAGATCGCCTGAACACCGGGGAGCTGTTTTTT. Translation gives CASSIDRLNTGELFF.

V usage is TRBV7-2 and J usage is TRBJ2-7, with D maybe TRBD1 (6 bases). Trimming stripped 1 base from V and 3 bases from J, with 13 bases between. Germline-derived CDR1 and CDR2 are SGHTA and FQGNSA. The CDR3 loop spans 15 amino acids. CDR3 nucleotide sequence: TGTGCCAGCAGCTTAGGTGTACAGGGCTACTACGAGCAGTACTTC. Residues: CASSLGVQGYYEQYF.

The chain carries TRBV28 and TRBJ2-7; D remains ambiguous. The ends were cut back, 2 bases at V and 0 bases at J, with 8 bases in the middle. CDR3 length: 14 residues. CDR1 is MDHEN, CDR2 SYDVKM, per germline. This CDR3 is CASSLQQASYEQYF. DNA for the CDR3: TGTGCCAGCAGTTTACAGCAGGCCTCCTACGAGCAGTACTTC.

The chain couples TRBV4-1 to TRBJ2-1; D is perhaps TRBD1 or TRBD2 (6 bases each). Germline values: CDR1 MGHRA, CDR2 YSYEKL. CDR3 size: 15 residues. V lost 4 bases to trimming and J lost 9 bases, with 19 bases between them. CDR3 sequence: CASSPYPGGTSEQFF. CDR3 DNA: TGCGCCAGCAGCCCTTACCCTGGAGGGACAAGTGAGCAGTTCTTC.